The T cell receptor beta chain under discussion was sequenced for a study of blood T cell repertoires in COVID-19 (dated by TCRdb to 2018 to 2020). Background for the entire study: Samples from collaborators originated in the United States, Italy and Spain and spanned both the acute and convalescent phases of COVID-19. The material from the prospective study consisted of cDNA or gDNA derived from T cells, B-cell-depleted T cells, or PBMCs. The dataset comprised deeply sampled blood TCRbeta repertoires from subjects exposed to, actively infected with, or recovered from COVID-19. The sample metadata nearly always contained a de-identified subject ID, COVID-19 status, age in years and sex. Samples were obtained from the ongoing ImmuneRACE study (first 160 participants) and from approximately 1,200 subjects provided by 6 global collaborators. HLA class I and class II types, where available, came from metadata supplied by the sample provider rather than from assay-based typing. The repertoires were released in a freely available public database meant as a resource for research on the immune response to SARS-CoV-2. Overall study outcomes, separate from this receptor: The amount of clinical and demographic metadata varied by source and participant and was provided uncurated.

Collaborating institutions collected whole blood in K2EDTA tubes following their own protocols. For TCRbeta analysis, collaborators shipped samples as frozen whole blood, isolated PBMCs, or DNA extracted from either of those sample types. TCRbeta CDR3 regions were amplified from genomic DNA using the immunoSEQ Assay, a bias-controlled multiplex PCR. Per the authors' processing: The number of nucleated cells in each sample was estimated by amplification of reference gene primers within the assay. Sequence reads were collapsed and filtered to measure the absolute abundance of every unique TCRbeta CDR3 rearrangement. Productive Simpson clonality was computed per sample as the square root of Simpson's diversity index over productive rearrangements. The table comes from immuneACCESS by way of TCRdb, which keeps in-frame sequences with V and J called. Part of the clones is missing from these tables; in studies checked, under half for an unresolved V gene and the rest for unknown reasons. V and J calls and clone size follow that table, whereas D and trimming were derived from the DNA. The sample table holds about 280,000 clones, of which around 86% were seen once. Together, the top ten hold around 2.9% of the sample.

This clone is a singleton in its sample. The specificity of this receptor is unknown. No per-base quality is available; no much larger clone lies one base away. Clipping removes 0 bases from V and 7 bases from J, with 12 as the unmatched junction base count. The CDR3 goes from the cysteine to the phenylalanine over 16 residues. Only the CDR3 DNA stays, 48 bases, in frame from base 1. Sequences SGHRS (CDR1) and YFSETQ (CDR2) are obtained from the germline V gene. The chain employs TRBV5-1 and TRBJ1-2, and TRBD1 aligns with 7 junction nucleotides. This receptor was taken from a woman in her 30s with active or convalescent COVID-19. What was sequenced was peripheral blood. The CDR3 corresponds to CASSLEGTQGVRGYTF. The bases read TGCGCCAGCAGCTTGGAGGGTACTCAGGGGGTACGTGGCTACACCTTC. The full variable domain, with segments outside the CDR3 supplied by the reference TRBV5-1 and TRBJ1-2 proteins, appears as KAGVTQTPRYLIKTRGQQVTLSCSPISGHRSVSWYQQTPGQGLQFLFEYFSETQRNKGNFPGRFSGRQFSNSRSEMNVSTLELGDSALYLCASSLEGTQGVRGYTFGSGTRLTVV.